This passage covers 28 T cell receptor beta chains from one sample sequenced in a study of shared clonotypes between healthy human individuals. Some clones are missing from TCRdb's copy, which holds only in-frame ones; the method was immunoSEQ multiplex PCR. The table shows some 2 million clones, with approximately 94% occurring only once. CD45RO-negative CD8 cells positively selected for CCR7 made up the naive population, which excluded terminally differentiated effector memory CD45RA+ cells. Sequenced material: naive CD8+ T cells sorted from blood. These receptor sequences come from a man aged 18 to 29 in good health.

This clone was observed at least ten times. V gene TRBV30 combines with J gene TRBJ1-5; D gene unclear. Trimming removed 2 bases at V and 0 bases at J, with 5 bases between. CDR3 size: 13 residues. Germline lookup yields CDR1 GTSNPN and CDR2 SVGIG (reference sequence). In nucleotides, the CDR3 is TGTGCCTGGAGTCGCAATAGCAATCAGCCCCAGCATTTT. This sequence encodes CAWSRNSNQPQHF.

This clone was seen a few times. The genes are TRBV6-1 and TRBJ2-7; D tentatively reads TRBD1 or TRBD2 (5 bases each). From germline, CDR1 is MNHNS and CDR2 SASEGT. CDR3 size: 15 residues. Trimming removed 4 bases at V and 2 bases at J, with 15 bases between. The CDR3 nucleotides read TGTGCCAGCAGTGTAAATCGGGACCCGGCCTACGAGCAGTACTTC. Encoded protein: CASSVNRDPAYEQYF.

The V and J genes are TRBV2 and TRBJ2-7; the D gene is possibly TRBD2 (5 bases). This CDR3 contains 15 residues. Germline V gives CDR1 SNHLY, CDR2 FYNNEI. The V and J ends lost 1 base and 2 bases respectively, with 12 bases between them. This chain's CDR3 is CASSEVGVQAYEQYF. The CDR3 DNA is TGTGCCAGCAGTGAAGTCGGGGTCCAAGCCTACGAGCAGTACTTC.

Here the CDR3 DNA reads TGTGCCAGCAGCTTCGGGTCGACCTACGAGCAGTACTTC. Its protein product is CASSFGSTYEQYF. The genes are TRBV7-2 and TRBJ2-7; D ambiguous. The CDR3 runs 13 residues. Germline assignment: CDR1 SGHTA and CDR2 FQGNSA. V was cut by 3 bases and J by 2 bases, with 8 bases left in between.

Regarding this clone: The sample holds other DNA sequences that translate to the same CDR3. The rearrangement uses TRBV5-6 and TRBJ2-1; 10 bases map to TRBD2. J gave up 3 bases and V 0 bases, and 0 bases lay outside the gene matches. This CDR3 spans 15 amino acids. Germline lookup yields CDR1 SGHDT and CDR2 YYEEEE. Written as DNA, the CDR3 is TGTGCCAGCAGCTTGGGACTAGCGGGCTACAATGAGCAGTTCTTC. Residues: CASSLGLAGYNEQFF.

The CDR3 region has the DNA TGCGCCAGCAGCCAAGAAGGATCGACAGGGTTTGAAGAGCAGTACTTC. It translates to CASSQEGSTGFEEQYF. V gene TRBV4-3 combines with J gene TRBJ2-7, with 7 bases identical to TRBD1. The V and J ends lost 0 bases and 7 bases, in that order; junction bases with no gene match: 12. The germline CDR1 and CDR2 sequences are LGHNA and YSLEER. The CDR3 is 16 residues long.

Here the CDR3 DNA reads TGTGCCAGCACCCCGAACCCGAGCACTGAAGCTTTCTTT. This encodes CASTPNPSTEAFF. The rearrangement links TRBV6-5 to TRBJ1-1, with no clear D. Trimming removed 7 bases at V and 4 bases at J, with 13 bases between. The CDR3 contains 13 residues. Germline lookup yields CDR1 MNHEY and CDR2 SVGAGI.

V is TRBV27 and J is TRBJ2-3, with no clear D. The germline CDR1 and CDR2 sequences are MNHEY and SMNVEV (reference sequence). V was trimmed by 7 bases and J by 0 bases, leaving 11 bases between them. The CDR3 contains 14 residues. The CDR3 region has the DNA TGTGCCAGCACGGCGGTATGGAGCACAGATACGCAGTATTTT. As protein: CASTAVWSTDTQYF.

The rearrangement joins TRBV7-2 to TRBJ1-2, with TRBD1 matching 9 bases. The germline V gene has CDR1 SGHTA and CDR2 FQGNSA. V shed 4 bases and J 4 bases; nucleotides not matched to a gene: 10. The CDR3 spans 16 residues. As DNA, the CDR3 is TGTGCCAGCAGCTCACACTCGGGACAGGGCCCCTATGGCTACACCTTC. It encodes CASSSHSGQGPYGYTF. Filled out from reference TRBV7-2 and TRBJ1-2, the complete variable domain reads GAGVSQSPSNKVTEKGKDVELRCDPISGHTALYWYRQSLGQGLEFLIYFQGNSAPDKSGLPSDRFSAERTGGSVSTLTIQRTQQEDSAVYLCASSSHSGQGPYGYTFGSGTRLTVV.

This chain connects TRBV27 to TRBJ2-1; 7 bases match TRBD1. Germline V lookup: CDR1 MNHEY, CDR2 SMNVEV (reference sequence). V lost 7 bases, J lost 2 bases, and 11 bases stayed unmatched. CDR3 length: 16 amino acids. The CDR3 nucleotides read TGTGCCAGCACCCAAGGTGCCGGGACAGCCTACAATGAGCAGTTCTTC. This codes for CASTQGAGTAYNEQFF.

This chain uses TRBV27 with TRBJ2-7; possible D gene TRBD2, 6 bases. The CDR3 contains 14 residues. Germline V lookup: CDR1 MNHEY, CDR2 SMNVEV (reference sequence). Trimming cost V 2 bases and J 2 bases, with 10 bases left between them. CDR3 amino acids: CASSLREDPYEQYF. DNA for the CDR3: TGTGCCAGCAGTTTAAGGGAGGATCCCTACGAGCAGTACTTC.

In nucleotides, the CDR3 is TGCGCCAGCAGCCTAGGGGTTAGCGGCCTCGAGCAGTACTTC. This encodes CASSLGVSGLEQYF. The rearrangement joins TRBV4-3 to TRBJ2-7; the D gene is possibly TRBD2 (6 bases). The V end was cut by 4 bases, the J end by 6 bases, with 16 bases between. CDR3 length equals 14 residues. Germline V lookup: CDR1 LGHNA, CDR2 YSLEER.

The V gene is TRBV4-3, the J gene TRBJ2-7, with 10 bases identical to TRBD2. This CDR3 has 15 amino acids. Germline V gene lookup returns CDR1 LGHNA and CDR2 YSLEER. Trimming took 3 bases from V and 6 from J; bases not matched to a gene: 8. The CDR3 loop is CASSQFLAGEPEQYF. The CDR3 bases are TGCGCCAGCAGCCAGTTTCTAGCGGGAGAGCCCGAGCAGTACTTC.

The gene calls are TRBV18 and TRBJ2-1; 11 bases fit TRBD2. This CDR3 comprises 17 residues. V lost 1 base, J lost 0 bases, and 2 bases stayed unmatched. Germline-derived CDR1 and CDR2 are KGHSH and LQKENI. For the CDR3, the DNA is TGTGCCAGCTCACCACGACTAGCGGGGAGCTCCTACAATGAGCAGTTCTTC. It specifies CASSPRLAGSSYNEQFF.

The sample holds one count of this clone. V is TRBV2 and J is TRBJ1-1; D possibly corresponds to TRBD1 (6 bases). This CDR3 comprises 14 residues. Germline V gene sequence: CDR1 SNHLY, CDR2 FYNNEI. Trimming pared 7 bases from V and 6 bases from J, leaving 18 bases between. The CDR3 region is CASTQPWGGPEAFF. In nucleotides, the CDR3 is TGTGCCAGCACCCAACCGTGGGGGGGGCCTGAAGCTTTCTTT.

V gene TRBV5-4 combines with J gene TRBJ2-7, with 10 bases matching TRBD2. The CDR3 totals 12 residues. V was pared by 4 bases and J by 5 bases, with 0 bases of the junction left unmatched. The V gene's germline CDR1 is SGHNT and CDR2 YYREEE (reference sequence). The CDR3 spells CASSGLADEQYF. In DNA, the CDR3 is TGTGCCAGCAGCGGACTAGCGGACGAGCAGTACTTC.

The sample holds one count of this clone. This chain links TRBV30 with TRBJ1-4; weak D call: TRBD1 (6 bases). The germline V and J ends were trimmed by 0 bases and 8 bases, with 13 bases remaining between them. From germline, CDR1 is GTSNPN and CDR2 SVGIG (reference sequence). The CDR3 is 14 residues long. CDR3 coding DNA: TGTGCCTGGAGTGTATCAGGGGCGCTGGAAAAACTGTTTTTT. It translates to CAWSVSGALEKLFF. Supplemented by reference TRBV30 and TRBJ1-4, the full variable domain reads SQTIHQWPATLVQPVGSPLSLECTVEGTSNPNLYWYRQAAGRGLQLLFYSVGIGQISSEVPQNLSASRPQDRQFILSSKKLLLSDSGFYLCAWSVSGALEKLFFGSGTQLSVL.

A note on this clone: This CDR3 is also generated by other DNA sequences in the sample. The chain is built from TRBV5-4 and TRBJ2-5; D possibly corresponds to TRBD1 (5 bases). The germline V gene encodes CDR1 SGHNT and CDR2 YYREEE (reference sequence). Trimming took off 2 bases at V and 1 base at J, with 6 bases between the two ends. This CDR3 is built from 13 residues. The CDR3 nucleotides are TGTGCCAGCAGCTTAGACAGCCAAGAGACCCAGTACTTC. Protein sequence: CASSLDSQETQYF.

CDR3 in amino acids: CASGLGAGTGSIEQYF. CDR3 sequence (DNA): TGTGCTAGTGGTTTGGGAGCCGGGACAGGTTCCATCGAGCAGTACTTC. The chain has TRBV12-5 and TRBJ2-7; 8 bases match TRBD1. This CDR3 is 16 amino acids long. Looked up from germline, CDR1 is LGHNT and CDR2 is FRNRAP. J was trimmed by 6 bases and V by 1 base; bases with no gene match: 11.

V and J are TRBV1 and TRBJ2-2; the table's TRBD2 call for D was not verified on the DNA. TRBV1 is noted as a pseudogene. CDR3 length: 16 residues. The CDR3 here is CTSSQDTCANTGELFF. As DNA, the CDR3 is TGCACCAGCAGCCAAGATACGTGCGCCAACACCGGGGAGCTGTTTTTT.

V is TRBV5-4 and J is TRBJ2-7; perhaps TRBD2 as D (6 bases). Germline values: CDR1 SGHNT, CDR2 YYREEE (reference sequence). V dropped 4 bases and J dropped 0 bases, with 14 bases sitting between them. The length of the CDR3 is 15 residues. CDR3 residues: CASSHGLADSYEQYF. CDR3 sequence (DNA): TGTGCCAGCAGCCATGGTTTAGCGGACTCCTACGAGCAGTACTTC. Full variable domain (remainder filled in from reference TRBV5-4 and TRBJ2-7): ETGVTQSPTHLIKTRGQQVTLRCSSQSGHNTVSWYQQALGQGPQFIFQYYREEENGRGNFPPRFSGLQFPNYSSELNVNALELDDSALYLCASSHGLADSYEQYFGPGTRLTVT.

The chain couples TRBV4-1 to TRBJ2-5; 7 positions agree with TRBD1. The CDR3 extends over 14 amino acids. V trimming: 1 base; J trimming: 5 bases; junction bases outside the gene matches: 4. The germline gives CDR1 MGHRA, CDR2 YSYEKL. CDR3 amino acids: CASSQGDSDETQYF. Written as DNA, the CDR3 is TGCGCCAGCAGCCAAGGGGACAGTGATGAGACCCAGTACTTC.

As to this clone: Other DNA variants within this sample encode the same CDR3. V gene TRBV11-2 combines with J gene TRBJ2-7; possibly TRBD1 or TRBD2 for D (5 bases each). V dropped 1 base and J dropped 3 bases, with 7 bases sitting between them. Per the germline V gene, CDR1 is SGHAT and CDR2 is FQNNGV. The CDR3 consists of 13 residues. In nucleotides, the CDR3 is TGTGCCAGCAGCTTAGGAGGGGTCTACGAGCAGTACTTC. This translates into CASSLGGVYEQYF.

The chain uses TRBV7-8 and TRBJ2-7; TRBD1 aligns across 9 bases. V gave up 5 bases and J gave up 4 bases; unmatched junction bases: 9. This CDR3 spans 15 amino acids. Germline V gene data show CDR1 as SGHVS and CDR2 as FQNEAQ. The CDR3 nucleotides read TGTGCCAGCAGCCCCTTGGGACAGGGAGATTACGAGCAGTACTTC. Translated, it gives CASSPLGQGDYEQYF.

The table lists this clone with a count of one. This chain joins TRBV28 and TRBJ2-7; TRBD1 matches at 7 bases. V lost 5 bases, J lost 13 bases, and 11 bases stayed unmatched. CDR3 size: 12 residues. Germline-derived CDR1 and CDR2 are MDHEN and SYDVKM. In DNA, the CDR3 is TGTGCCAGCAGTCAACCCCGTGACAGGGATTACTTC. Translating it yields CASSQPRDRDYF.

V usage is TRBV27 and J usage is TRBJ2-7; 9 positions agree with TRBD2. The CDR3 sequence is 16 residues long. Per the germline V gene, CDR1 is MNHEY and CDR2 is SMNVEV (reference sequence). V lost 5 bases and J lost 5; bases outside the gene matches: 13. DNA for the CDR3: TGTGCCAGCAGTGCCATCGGCGCGGGGGGGCTTGACGAGCAGTACTTC. Translated, it gives CASSAIGAGGLDEQYF.

The chain combines TRBV5-4 with TRBJ1-6; D gene ambiguous. The CDR3 spans 17 residues. Germline V CDR1 and CDR2: SGHNT, YYREEE (reference sequence). V lost 0 bases and J lost 0, with 10 bases in between. The CDR3 DNA follows: TGTGCCAGCAGCTTGGAGACTCGGAGCTCCTATAATTCACCCCTCCACTTT. Protein product: CASSLETRSSYNSPLHF.

There are a few counts of this clone. The chain recombines TRBV13 with TRBJ2-1, with D perhaps matching TRBD2 (6 bases). Germline loops: CDR1 PRHDT, CDR2 FYEKMQ (reference sequence). V gave up 5 bases and J gave up 7 bases, with 24 bases separating them. CDR3 length: 17 residues. Here the CDR3 reads CASSEESGLGGKNEQFF. Here the CDR3 DNA reads TGTGCCAGCAGCGAAGAATCAGGATTGGGCGGGAAGAATGAGCAGTTCTTC.